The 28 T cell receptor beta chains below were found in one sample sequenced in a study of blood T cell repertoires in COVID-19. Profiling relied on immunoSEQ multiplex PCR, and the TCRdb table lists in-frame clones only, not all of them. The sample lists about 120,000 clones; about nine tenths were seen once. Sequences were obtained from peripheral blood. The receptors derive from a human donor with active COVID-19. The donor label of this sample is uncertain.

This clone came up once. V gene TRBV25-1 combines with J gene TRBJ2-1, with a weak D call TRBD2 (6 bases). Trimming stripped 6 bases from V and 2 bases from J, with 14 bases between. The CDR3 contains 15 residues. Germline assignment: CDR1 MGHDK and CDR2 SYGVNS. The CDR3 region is CASRAGGAAYNEQFF. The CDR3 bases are TGTGCCAGCAGGGCCGGAGGGGCAGCCTACAATGAGCAGTTCTTC.

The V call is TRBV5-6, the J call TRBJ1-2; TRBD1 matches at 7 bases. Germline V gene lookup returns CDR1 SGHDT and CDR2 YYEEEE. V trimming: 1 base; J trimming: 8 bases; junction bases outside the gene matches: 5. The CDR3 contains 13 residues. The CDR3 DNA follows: TGTGCCAGCAGCTTGAAGGGGGCCCGGGGCTACACCTTC. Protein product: CASSLKGARGYTF. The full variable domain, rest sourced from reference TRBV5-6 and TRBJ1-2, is DAGVTQSPTHLIKTRGQQVTLRCSPKSGHDTVSWYQQALGQGPQFIFQYYEEEERQRGNFPDRFSGHQFPNYSSELNVNALLLGDSALYLCASSLKGARGYTFGSGTRLTVV.

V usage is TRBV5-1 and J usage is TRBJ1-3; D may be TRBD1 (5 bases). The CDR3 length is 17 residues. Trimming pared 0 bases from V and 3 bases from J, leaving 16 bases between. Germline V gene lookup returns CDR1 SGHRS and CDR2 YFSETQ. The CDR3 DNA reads TGCGCCAGCAGCTTGGCCGGGCAGGGCCTAGGTGGAAACACCATATATTTT. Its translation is CASSLAGQGLGGNTIYF.

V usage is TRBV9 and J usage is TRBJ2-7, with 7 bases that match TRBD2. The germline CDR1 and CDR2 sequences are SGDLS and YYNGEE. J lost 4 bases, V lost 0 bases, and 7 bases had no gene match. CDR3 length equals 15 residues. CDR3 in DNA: TGTGCCAGCAGCGTAGGAGCGGGGAATCTTTACGAGCAGTACTTC. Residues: CASSVGAGNLYEQYF. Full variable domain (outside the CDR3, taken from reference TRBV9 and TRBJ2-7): DSGVTQTPKHLITATGQRVTLRCSPRSGDLSVYWYQQSLDQGLQFLIQYYNGEERAKGNILERFSAQQFPDLHSELNLSSLELGDSALYFCASSVGAGNLYEQYFGPGTRLTVT.

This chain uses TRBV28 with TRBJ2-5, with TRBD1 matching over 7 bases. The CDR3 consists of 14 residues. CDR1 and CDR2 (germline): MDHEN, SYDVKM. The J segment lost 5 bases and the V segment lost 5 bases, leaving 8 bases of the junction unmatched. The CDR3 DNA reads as TGTGCCAGCAGTACACCCAGGGGGTTCGAGACCCAGTACTTC. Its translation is CASSTPRGFETQYF.

CDR3 nucleotides: TGTGCCAGCAGCGCATCGGGGGGGGCGCGGGGCAAACTGTTTTTT. Translation gives CASSASGGARGKLFF. The chain joins TRBV3-1 (or the pseudogene TRBV3-2) to TRBJ1-4; D is possibly TRBD1 (6 bases). Deletions cut 5 bases from V and 11 bases from J, with 21 bases between. The CDR3 length is 15 residues. Germline values: CDR1 LGHDT, CDR2 YNNKEL (reference sequence).

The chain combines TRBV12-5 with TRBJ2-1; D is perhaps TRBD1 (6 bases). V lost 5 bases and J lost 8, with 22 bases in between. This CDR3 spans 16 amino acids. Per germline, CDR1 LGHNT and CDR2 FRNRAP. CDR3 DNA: TGTGCTAGTGGTCCTGGCCGGAAACAGGGAGTTTATGAGCAGTTCTTC. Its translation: CASGPGRKQGVYEQFF. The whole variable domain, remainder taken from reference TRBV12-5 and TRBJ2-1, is DARVTQTPRHKVTEMGQEVTMRCQPILGHNTVFWYRQTMMQGLELLAYFRNRAPLDDSGMPKDRFSAEMPDATLATLKIQPSEPRDSAVYFCASGPGRKQGVYEQFFGPGTRLTVL.

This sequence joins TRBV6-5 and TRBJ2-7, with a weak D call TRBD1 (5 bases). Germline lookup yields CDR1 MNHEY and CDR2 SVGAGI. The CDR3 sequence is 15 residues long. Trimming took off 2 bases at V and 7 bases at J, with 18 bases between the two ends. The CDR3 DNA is TGTGCCAGCAGTTACCGGCCAGGCGGAAAGGGGGAGCAGTACTTC. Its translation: CASSYRPGGKGEQYF.

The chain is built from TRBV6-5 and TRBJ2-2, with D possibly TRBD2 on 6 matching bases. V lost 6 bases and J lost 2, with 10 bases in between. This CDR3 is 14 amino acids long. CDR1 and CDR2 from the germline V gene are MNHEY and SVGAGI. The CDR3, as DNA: TGTGCCAGCAGACGGGACTTTAACACCGGGGAGCTGTTTTTT. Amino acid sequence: CASRRDFNTGELFF.

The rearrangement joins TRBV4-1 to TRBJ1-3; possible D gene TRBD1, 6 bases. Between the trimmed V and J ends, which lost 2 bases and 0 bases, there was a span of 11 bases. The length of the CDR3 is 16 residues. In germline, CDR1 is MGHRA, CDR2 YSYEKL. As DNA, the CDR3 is TGCGCCAGCAGCCAACCCACAGGGTCCTCTGGAAACACCATATATTTT. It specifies CASSQPTGSSGNTIYF.

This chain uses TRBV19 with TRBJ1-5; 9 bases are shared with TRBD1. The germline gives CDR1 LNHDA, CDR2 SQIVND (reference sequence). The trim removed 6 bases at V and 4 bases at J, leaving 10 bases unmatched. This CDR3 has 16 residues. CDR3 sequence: CASSYVQGARNQPQHF. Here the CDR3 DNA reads TGTGCCAGTAGCTACGTACAGGGGGCTCGGAATCAGCCCCAGCATTTT.

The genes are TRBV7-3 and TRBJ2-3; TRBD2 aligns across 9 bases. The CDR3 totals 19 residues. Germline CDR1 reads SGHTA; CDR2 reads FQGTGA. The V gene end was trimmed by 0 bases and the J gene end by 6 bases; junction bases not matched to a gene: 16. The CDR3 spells CASSLTPIMSAGGLDTQYF. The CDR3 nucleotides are TGTGCCAGCAGCTTAACCCCTATTATGTCAGCGGGGGGACTTGATACGCAGTATTTT.

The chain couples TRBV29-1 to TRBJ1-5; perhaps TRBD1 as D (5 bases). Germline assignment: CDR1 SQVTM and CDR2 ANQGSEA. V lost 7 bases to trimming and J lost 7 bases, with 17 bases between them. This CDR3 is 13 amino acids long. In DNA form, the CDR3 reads TGCAGCGCGAAAGGAGGGAGGGACCAGCCCCAGCATTTT. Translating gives CSAKGGRDQPQHF. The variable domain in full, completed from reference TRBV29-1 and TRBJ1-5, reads SAVISQKPSRDICQRGTSLTIQCQVDSQVTMMFWYRQQPGQSLTLIATANQGSEATYESGFVIDKFPISRPNLTFSTLTVSNMSPEDSSIYLCSAKGGRDQPQHFGDGTRLSIL.

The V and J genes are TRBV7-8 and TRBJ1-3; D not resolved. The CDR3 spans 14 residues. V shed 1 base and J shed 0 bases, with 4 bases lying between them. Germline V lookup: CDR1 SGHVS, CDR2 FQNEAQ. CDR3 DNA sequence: TGTGCCAGCAGCTTAGTCCGCTCTGGAAACACCATATATTTT. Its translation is CASSLVRSGNTIYF.

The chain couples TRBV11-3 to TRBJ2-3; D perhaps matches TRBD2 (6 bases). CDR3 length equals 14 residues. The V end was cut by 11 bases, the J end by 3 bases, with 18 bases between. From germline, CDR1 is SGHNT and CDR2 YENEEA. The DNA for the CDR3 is TGTGCCTCCTCAGCCGGGGGACGAACAGATACGCAGTATTTT. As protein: CASSAGGRTDTQYF.

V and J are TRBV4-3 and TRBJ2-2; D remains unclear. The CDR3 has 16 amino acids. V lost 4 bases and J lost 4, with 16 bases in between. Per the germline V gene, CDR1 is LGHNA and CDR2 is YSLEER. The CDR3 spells CASSPGAPPSTGELFF. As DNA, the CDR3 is TGCGCCAGCAGCCCCGGAGCCCCACCGAGCACCGGGGAGCTGTTTTTT.

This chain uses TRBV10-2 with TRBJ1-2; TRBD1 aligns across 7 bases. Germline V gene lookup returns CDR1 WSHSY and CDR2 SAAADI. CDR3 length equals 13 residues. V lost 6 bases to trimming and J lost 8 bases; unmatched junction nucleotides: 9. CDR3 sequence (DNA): TGCGCCAGCAGCCCCGACAGGGTCTACGGCTACACCTTC. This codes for CASSPDRVYGYTF.

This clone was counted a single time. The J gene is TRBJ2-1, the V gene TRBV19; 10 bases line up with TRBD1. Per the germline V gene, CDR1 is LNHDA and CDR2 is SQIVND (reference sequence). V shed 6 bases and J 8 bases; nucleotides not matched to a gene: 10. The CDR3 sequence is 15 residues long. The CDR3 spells CASSRGQGPRDEQFF. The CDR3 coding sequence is TGTGCCAGTAGCAGGGGACAGGGGCCGAGGGATGAGCAGTTCTTC.

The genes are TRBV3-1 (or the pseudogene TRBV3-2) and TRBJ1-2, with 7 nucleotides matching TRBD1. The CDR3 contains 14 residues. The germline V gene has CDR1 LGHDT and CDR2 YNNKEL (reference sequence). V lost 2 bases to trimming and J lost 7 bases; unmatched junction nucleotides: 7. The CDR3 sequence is CASSQRQGRGGYTF. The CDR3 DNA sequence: TGTGCCAGCAGCCAAAGACAGGGTAGAGGTGGCTACACCTTC.

CDR3 region: CASSSPGLEGNEQFF. CDR3 coding DNA: TGTGCCAGCAGCTCGCCGGGACTAGAGGGCAATGAGCAGTTCTTC. The rearrangement uses TRBV5-4 and TRBJ2-1; 8 bases agree with TRBD2. Germline CDR1 SGHNT, CDR2 YYREEE (reference sequence). CDR3 length: 15 residues. The ends lost 3 bases at V and 6 bases at J; junction bases unmatched: 8. The complete variable domain, with remaining parts taken from reference TRBV5-4 and TRBJ2-1, reads ETGVTQSPTHLIKTRGQQVTLRCSSQSGHNTVSWYQQALGQGPQFIFQYYREEENGRGNFPPRFSGLQFPNYSSELNVNALELDDSALYLCASSSPGLEGNEQFFGPGTRLTVL.

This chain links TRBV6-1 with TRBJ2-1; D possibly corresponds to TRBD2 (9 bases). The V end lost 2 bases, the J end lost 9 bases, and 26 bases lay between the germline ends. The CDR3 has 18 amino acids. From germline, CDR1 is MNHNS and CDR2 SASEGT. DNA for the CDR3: TGTGCCAGCAGTGAAACGCAGGGGGCGGCTAGCGGGGCGGTTGAGCAGTTCTTC. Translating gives CASSETQGAASGAVEQFF.

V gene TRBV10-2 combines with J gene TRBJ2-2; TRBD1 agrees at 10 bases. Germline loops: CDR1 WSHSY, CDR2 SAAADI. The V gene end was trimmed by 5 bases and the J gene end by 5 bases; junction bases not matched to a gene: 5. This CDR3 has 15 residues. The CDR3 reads CASSSDRGRTGELFF. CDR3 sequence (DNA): TGCGCCAGCAGTTCAGACAGGGGGCGAACCGGGGAGCTGTTTTTT.

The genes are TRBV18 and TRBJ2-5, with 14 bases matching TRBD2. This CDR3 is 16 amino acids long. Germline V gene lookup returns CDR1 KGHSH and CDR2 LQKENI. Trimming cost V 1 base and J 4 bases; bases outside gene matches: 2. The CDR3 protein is CASSPRTSGGTETQYF. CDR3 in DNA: TGTGCCAGCTCACCACGGACTAGCGGGGGGACAGAGACCCAGTACTTC.

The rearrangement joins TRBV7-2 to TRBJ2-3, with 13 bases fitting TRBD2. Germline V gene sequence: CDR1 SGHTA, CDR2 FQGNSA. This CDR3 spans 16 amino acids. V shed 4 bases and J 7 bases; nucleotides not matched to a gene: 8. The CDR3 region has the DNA TGTGCCAGCAGCTCGTCTACTAGCGGGGGGGTGTATACGCAGTATTTT. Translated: CASSSSTSGGVYTQYF.

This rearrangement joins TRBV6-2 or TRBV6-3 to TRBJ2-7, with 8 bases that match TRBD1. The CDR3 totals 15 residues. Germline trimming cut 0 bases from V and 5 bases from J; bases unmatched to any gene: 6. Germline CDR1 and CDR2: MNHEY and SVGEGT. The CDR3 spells CASSYSQGTGDEQYF. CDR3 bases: TGTGCCAGCAGTTACTCGCAGGGGACAGGAGACGAGCAGTACTTC.

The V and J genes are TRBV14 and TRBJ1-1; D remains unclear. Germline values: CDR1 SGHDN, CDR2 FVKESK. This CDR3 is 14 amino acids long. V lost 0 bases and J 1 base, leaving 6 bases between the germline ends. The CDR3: CASSQDLQNTEAFF. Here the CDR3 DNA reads TGTGCCAGCAGCCAAGATTTACAGAACACTGAAGCTTTCTTT.

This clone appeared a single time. The CDR3 DNA sequence: TGTGCCAGCTCAGATTTGGGAGATGGCTACACCTTC. It translates to CASSDLGDGYTF. This rearrangement joins TRBV18 to TRBJ1-2; no reliable D call. The CDR3 runs 12 residues. The germline gives CDR1 KGHSH, CDR2 LQKENI. Trimming left V 5 bases short and J 6 bases short, with 10 bases between.

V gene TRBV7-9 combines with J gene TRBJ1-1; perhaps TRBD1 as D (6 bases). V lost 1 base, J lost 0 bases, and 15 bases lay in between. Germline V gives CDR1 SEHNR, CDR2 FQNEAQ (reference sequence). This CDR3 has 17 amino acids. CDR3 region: CASSLVSTGKMNTEAFF. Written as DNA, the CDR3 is TGTGCCAGCAGCTTAGTCTCTACAGGGAAAATGAACACTGAAGCTTTCTTT.